The 32 T cell receptor beta chains listed next were all sequenced from one sample in a study of T cells in women clearing cervical HPV infection. Sequencing used immunoSEQ multiplex PCR; TCRdb keeps in-frame clones, though not all of them. Recorded for this sample: approximately 52,000 clones. The source material was blood buffy coat. These receptors were obtained from a woman between 18 and 70 years old with a cervical HPV16 infection that either progressed to CIN3+ or cleared (not recorded which).

This chain's CDR3 is CASSPGDLLNTGELFF. Incomplete CDR3 DNA: TGCGCCAGCAGCCCCGGGGACTTATTGAACACCGGGGAG. The rearrangement links TRBV5-1 to TRBJ2-2; weak D call: TRBD2 (6 bases). The read comes to an end 3 residues before the CDR3 does, leaving the germline J gene to fill in the end. CDR1 and CDR2 from the germline V gene are SGHRS and YFSETQ. V was cut by 4 bases and J by 1 base, with 14 bases left in between. The CDR3 is 16 residues long.

In regard to this clone: The CDR3 is cut off 3 residues early in the read; its end comes from the germline J gene. V usage is TRBV15 and J usage is TRBJ2-4; a weak D match, TRBD1 (6 bases). The CDR3 contains 12 residues. The germline CDR1 and CDR2 sequences are LNHNV and YYDKDF (reference sequence). CDR3: CATSREEQGQYF. CDR3 DNA (partial): TGTGCCACCAGCAGAGAAGAACAGGGT.

To note about this clone: Sequencing ends 3 residues short of the CDR3 end; the germline J gene provides the rest. The chain uses TRBV6-1 and TRBJ2-7, with no clear D. The CDR3 has 12 residues. Germline CDR1 and CDR2: MNHNS and SASEGT. With 4 bases removed from V and 3 bases from J, the gap between germline ends came to 7 bases. CDR3 DNA, as far as it was read: TGTGCCAGCAGTGTCCAAAACTACGAG. Encoded protein: CASSVQNYE. The whole CDR3 region reads CASSVQNYEQYF.

About this clone: From the germline J gene comes the end of the CDR3, since the read stops 3 residues before it. The V and J genes are TRBV29-1 and TRBJ2-7; tentative D call: TRBD1 (5 bases). This CDR3 spans 12 amino acids. The V gene's germline CDR1 is SQVTM and CDR2 ANQGSEA. Trimming stripped 4 bases from V and 6 bases from J, with 13 bases between. The CDR3 spells CSVGQGSPEQYF. The sequenced part of the CDR3 DNA is TGCAGCGTTGGGCAGGGATCCCCCGAG.

A remark on this clone: With the read ending 3 residues before the CDR3 end, the germline J gene is used to fill in that end. The chain has TRBV5-1 and TRBJ1-1; 8 bases agree with TRBD1. Germline trimming cut 2 bases from V and 5 bases from J; bases unmatched to any gene: 11. This CDR3 spans 16 amino acids. CDR1 SGHRS and CDR2 YFSETQ come from the germline V gene. The sequenced part of the CDR3 DNA is TGCGCCAGCAGCTTCGTACAGGGGGTTATGGGAACTGAA. Its protein product is CASSFVQGVMGTE. The whole CDR3 protein is CASSFVQGVMGTEAFF.

About this clone: The read terminates 3 residues ahead of where the CDR3 ends, so the germline J gene completes it. The rearrangement uses TRBV20-1 and TRBJ2-7; D gene uncertain. Trimming shortened V by 0 bases and J by 0 bases, and 9 bases separated the two germline ends. CDR3 length equals 14 residues. The germline V gene has CDR1 DFQATT and CDR2 SNEGSKA (reference sequence). The CDR3 here is CSAREPGYSYEQYF. CDR3 DNA (partial): TGCAGTGCTAGAGAGCCGGGTTACTCCTACGAG.

On this clone itself: Sequencing ends 3 residues short of the CDR3 end; the germline J gene provides the rest. The chain has TRBV7-8 and TRBJ2-1, with 13 positions matching TRBD2. CDR1 is SGHVS, CDR2 FQNEAQ, per germline. CDR3 length: 18 amino acids. With V trimmed by 4 bases and J by 0 bases, 6 bases remained unmatched. CDR3 amino acids: CASSSPGLAGSSYNEQFF. The CDR3 bases that were read are TGTGCCAGCAGCTCTCCGGGACTAGCGGGGAGCTCCTACAATGAG.

The CDR3 is CASSWGQLNTEAFF. The DNA read from the CDR3 is TGTGCCAGCAGCTGGGGACAGCTGAACACTGAA. V usage is TRBV7-8 and J usage is TRBJ1-1; 7 bases fit TRBD1. The read terminates 3 residues ahead of where the CDR3 ends, so the germline J gene completes it. Germline loops: CDR1 SGHVS, CDR2 FQNEAQ. The CDR3 spans 14 residues. After removal of 4 bases from V and 0 bases from J, the junction contained 2 bases not matched to a gene.

About this clone: The read terminates 3 residues before the CDR3 end, so the remaining end is supplied by the germline J gene. The J gene is TRBJ2-7, the V gene TRBV19; D perhaps matches TRBD1 (6 bases). Looked up from germline, CDR1 is LNHDA and CDR2 is SQIVND (reference sequence). Trimming took 7 bases from V and 1 from J, leaving 17 bases between them. The length of the CDR3 is 15 residues. The CDR3 sequence: CASKVRGSPSYEQYF. The part of the CDR3 DNA that was read is TGTGCCAGTAAGGTTAGGGGGAGCCCTTCCTACGAG.

Comments on this clone: The read halts 3 residues ahead of the CDR3 end, with the missing end drawn from the germline J gene. V is TRBV7-8 and J is TRBJ1-3; D is unresolved. The CDR3 is made up of 15 amino acids. V dropped 5 bases and J dropped 4 bases, with 15 bases sitting between them. Germline CDR1 is SGHVS and CDR2 is FQNEAQ. The chain's CDR3 is CASSPTRVRGNTIYF. The covered CDR3 bases are TGTGCCAGCAGCCCAACTAGGGTGCGAGGAAACACC.

A word on this clone: The read terminates 3 residues ahead of where the CDR3 ends, so the germline J gene completes it. This rearrangement joins TRBV2 to TRBJ2-3; the match to TRBD2 covers 7 bases. With V trimmed by 4 bases and J by 0 bases, 4 bases remained unmatched. Germline CDR1 reads SNHLY; CDR2 reads FYNNEI. The CDR3 has 15 residues. CDR3 loop: CASSGLASSTDTQYF. The sequenced part of the CDR3 DNA is TGTGCCAGCAGTGGACTAGCCTCTAGCACAGATACG.

Regarding this clone: Read sequence stops 3 residues before the CDR3 end, and the germline J gene provides the missing end. The chain employs TRBV28 and TRBJ1-3, with unresolved D. Germline V gives CDR1 MDHEN, CDR2 SYDVKM. Trimming removed 6 bases at V and 7 bases at J, with 7 bases between. CDR3 size: 11 residues. CDR3 DNA (partial): TGTGCCAGCAGCCCCGGGAACACC. This codes for CASSPGNT. The full CDR3 protein reads CASSPGNTIYF.

Concerning this clone itself: The read gets to within 3 residues of the CDR3 end, and the germline J gene fills in the rest. This chain connects TRBV19 to TRBJ2-7; 10 nucleotides agree with TRBD1. The CDR3 loop spans 14 amino acids. Germline CDR1 LNHDA, CDR2 SQIVND (reference sequence). After removal of 7 bases from V and 5 bases from J, the junction contained 8 bases not matched to a gene. The CDR3 DNA, read in part, is TGTGCCAGTATTGGCCGGGACAGGGGCCACGAG. Amino acids: CASIGRDRGHE. The whole CDR3 is CASIGRDRGHEQYF.

With respect to this clone: The DNA ends 3 residues before the CDR3 does, and the rest of the CDR3 is filled in from the germline J gene. V is TRBV14 and J is TRBJ2-1; D gene uncertain. Germline V gives CDR1 SGHDN, CDR2 FVKESK. The CDR3 has 15 amino acids. V lost 0 bases and J lost 0, with 6 bases in between. The sequenced part of the CDR3 DNA is TGTGCCAGCAGCCAAGAAACGGTCTCCTACAATGAG. Its protein product is CASSQETVSYNE. The entire CDR3 reads CASSQETVSYNEQFF.

Turning to this clone: Other DNA sequences in this sample translate to the same CDR3. The CDR3 sequence: CSASPRLLAGEETQYF. The CDR3 bases that were read are TGCAGTGCAAGTCCCCGCTTGCTAGCGGGGGAAGAGACC. The rearrangement joins TRBV20-1 to TRBJ2-5; 10 bases are a match to TRBD2. The CDR3 is cut off 3 residues early in the read; its end comes from the germline J gene. Germline assignment: CDR1 DFQATT and CDR2 SNEGSKA (reference sequence). Trimming cost V 6 bases and J 3 bases; bases outside gene matches: 13. The CDR3 runs to 16 residues.

To note about this clone: The read ends 3 residues shy of where the CDR3 ends; the end is completed using the germline J gene. This chain connects TRBV12-3 or TRBV12-4 to TRBJ2-7; 7 bases fit TRBD1. The length of the CDR3 is 13 residues. Unmatched junction bases numbered 4, after V lost 5 bases and J lost 3 bases. This CDR3 is CASSLGTVYEQYF. Partial CDR3 DNA: TGTGCCAGCAGTCTGGGGACAGTCTACGAG.

Remarks on this clone: The CDR3 end falls 3 residues outside the read, so it is completed with the germline J gene. The chain has TRBV3-1 (or the pseudogene TRBV3-2) and TRBJ1-6; TRBD1 aligns across 10 bases. Looked up from germline, CDR1 is LGHDT and CDR2 is YNNKEL (reference sequence). The ends lost 1 base at V and 10 bases at J; junction bases unmatched: 4. CDR3 length equals 15 residues. This CDR3 is CASSQAGTGVSPLHF. CDR3 bases read: TGTGCCAGCAGCCAAGCGGGGACAGGGGTGTCACCC.

Worth noting for this clone: The DNA ends 3 residues before the CDR3 does, and the rest of the CDR3 is filled in from the germline J gene. J is TRBJ2-5 and V is TRBV28, with 13 bases fitting TRBD2. This CDR3 has 16 amino acids. Per the germline V gene, CDR1 is MDHEN and CDR2 is SYDVKM. Losses at the gene ends were 6 bases for V and 5 bases for J; bases not matched to a gene: 9. Incomplete CDR3 DNA: TGTGCCAGCAGAACTGGACTAGCGGGAGCGGGGGAGACC. Translated, it gives CASRTGLAGAGET. The entire CDR3 is CASRTGLAGAGETQYF.

Worth noting for this clone: The read ends 3 residues shy of where the CDR3 ends; the end is completed using the germline J gene. The genes are TRBV28 and TRBJ1-2; D is undetermined. The CDR3 spans 16 residues. Germline V gene sequence: CDR1 MDHEN, CDR2 SYDVKM. The CDR3 protein is CASSLNSFVSIYGYTF. The DNA read from the CDR3 is TGTGCCAGCAGTTTAAACTCCTTCGTATCGATCTACGGC.

Of note for this clone: The missing CDR3 end, 3 residues past where the read stops, is filled in from the germline J gene. The rearrangement uses TRBV2 and TRBJ2-3, with unresolved D. V was pared by 5 bases and J by 0 bases, with 12 bases between. This CDR3 comprises 15 residues. Germline lookup yields CDR1 SNHLY and CDR2 FYNNEI. CDR3 DNA, as far as it was read: TGTGCCAGCAGTAAGAATAGAATTAGCACAGATACG. This translates into CASSKNRISTDT. The full-length CDR3 reads as CASSKNRISTDTQYF.

Comment on this clone: The CDR3 end falls 3 residues outside the read, so it is completed with the germline J gene. J is TRBJ1-6 and V is TRBV2; D ambiguous. Trimming removed 2 bases from V and 0 bases from J, with 8 bases in between. The V gene's germline CDR1 is SNHLY and CDR2 FYNNEI. The CDR3 sequence is 16 residues long. Incomplete CDR3 DNA: TGTGCCAGCAGTGAAAGGTCCCCCTCCTATAATTCACCC. This gives the protein CASSERSPSYNSP. The full CDR3 protein is CASSERSPSYNSPLHF.

About this clone itself: The read is 3 residues too short to cover the CDR3 end, so that end is filled in from the germline J gene. V gene TRBV7-6 combines with J gene TRBJ2-7; TRBD1 matches at 10 bases. The CDR3 is 13 amino acids. J gave up 6 bases and V 5 bases, and 4 bases lay outside the gene matches. Per germline, CDR1 SGHVS and CDR2 FNYEAQ. CDR3 loop: CASSLRDRGEQYF. The part of the CDR3 DNA that was read is TGTGCCAGCAGCCTGCGGGACAGGGGCGAG.

Of note for this clone: The sequence runs out 3 residues before the end of the CDR3; the remainder is reconstructed from the germline J gene. The chain is built from TRBV18 and TRBJ2-1, with a possible D match to TRBD2 (6 bases). Germline loops: CDR1 KGHSH, CDR2 LQKENI. V gave up 5 bases and J gave up 4 bases, with 18 bases separating them. CDR3 length: 16 amino acids. The part of the CDR3 DNA that was read is TGTGCCAGCTCAACTCTGCGGGACTCGTCATACAATGAG. It translates to CASSTLRDSSYNE. The full CDR3 is CASSTLRDSSYNEQFF.

For this clone: The read terminates 3 residues before the CDR3 end, so the remaining end is supplied by the germline J gene. The gene calls are TRBV7-2 and TRBJ2-7; D is ambiguous. The V and J ends lost 1 base and 6 bases respectively, with 4 bases between them. Germline V gene data show CDR1 as SGHTA and CDR2 as FQGNSA. CDR3 length: 11 amino acids. CDR3 loop: CASSLGLEQYF. The CDR3 bases that were read are TGTGCCAGCAGCTTAGGTCTCGAG.

Worth noting for this clone: With the read ending 3 residues before the CDR3 end, the germline J gene is used to fill in that end. The chain links TRBV28 to TRBJ1-2; TRBD1 agrees at 9 bases. The CDR3 covers 15 residues. Per the germline V gene, CDR1 is MDHEN and CDR2 is SYDVKM. The junction had 10 bases not matched to a gene; V was cut back by 5 bases and J by 6 bases. The part of the CDR3 DNA that was read is TGTGCCAGCAGTCTCCGGGACAGGGAACTCCATGGC. The encoded protein is CASSLRDRELHG. The full CDR3 protein reads CASSLRDRELHGYTF.

In the case of this clone: The read finishes 3 residues shy of the CDR3 end, and the germline J gene is used to complete it. The chain recombines TRBV20-1 with TRBJ1-2; 9 bases line up with TRBD1. Germline V gene lookup returns CDR1 DFQATT and CDR2 SNEGSKA (reference sequence). The length of the CDR3 is 13 residues. V shed 6 bases, J shed 7 bases, and the junction held 9 bases outside the gene matches. The sequenced part of the CDR3 DNA is TGCAGTGCCCCTCGGGACAGGGAAGCTGGC. Residues: CSAPRDREAG. The complete CDR3 sequence is CSAPRDREAGYTF.

Concerning this clone itself: From the germline J gene comes the end of the CDR3, since the read stops 3 residues before it. The chain carries TRBV5-1 and TRBJ2-1; the match to TRBD2 covers 9 bases. J was trimmed by 7 bases and V by 2 bases; bases with no gene match: 7. The germline gives CDR1 SGHRS, CDR2 YFSETQ. The CDR3 sequence is 15 residues long. Partial CDR3 DNA: TGCGCCAGCAGCTTTGGGCTAGCGGGGATTAATGAG. Translating gives CASSFGLAGINE. The CDR3, in full, reads CASSFGLAGINEQFF. The full variable domain, in which reference TRBV5-1 and TRBJ2-1 provide the parts outside the CDR3, is KAGVTQTPRYLIKTRGQQVTLSCSPISGHRSVSWYQQTPGQGLQFLFEYFSETQRNKGNFPGRFSGRQFSNSRSEMNVSTLELGDSALYLCASSFGLAGINEQFFGPGTRLTVL.

A word on this clone: The CDR3 end is not reached by the read, which stops 3 residues before it; the germline J gene fills it in. The J gene is TRBJ2-7, the V gene TRBV5-1, with 8 bases fitting TRBD1. J lost 2 bases, V lost 2 bases, and 3 bases had no gene match. Germline CDR1 SGHRS, CDR2 YFSETQ. CDR3 length equals 14 residues. The CDR3 is CASSFGQGTYEQYF. The part of the CDR3 DNA that was read is TGCGCCAGCAGCTTTGGACAGGGCACCTACGAG.

On this clone itself: The DNA ends 3 residues before the CDR3 does, and the rest of the CDR3 is filled in from the germline J gene. The chain couples TRBV20-1 to TRBJ2-5; 7 bases are shared with TRBD1. Germline-derived CDR1 and CDR2 are DFQATT and SNEGSKA (reference sequence). Unmatched junction bases numbered 5, after V lost 2 bases and J lost 5 bases. The CDR3 is 13 residues long. Incomplete CDR3 DNA: TGCAGTGCTAGAAGACAGGGTGGGGAGACC. This sequence encodes CSARRQGGET. The full-length CDR3 reads as CSARRQGGETQYF.

A word on this clone: The read gets to within 3 residues of the CDR3 end, and the germline J gene fills in the rest. The chain uses TRBV20-1 and TRBJ2-1, with 7 bases that match TRBD2. The CDR3 extends over 14 amino acids. Germline CDR1 and CDR2: DFQATT and SNEGSKA (reference sequence). Losses at the gene ends were 1 base for V and 7 bases for J; bases not matched to a gene: 7. The CDR3 spells CSARADGGKNEQFF. The part of the CDR3 DNA that was read is TGCAGTGCTAGAGCGGACGGGGGGAAGAATGAG.

On this clone: The read terminates 3 residues before the CDR3 end, so the remaining end is supplied by the germline J gene. The rearrangement joins TRBV7-3 to TRBJ1-1, with D possibly matching TRBD1 (6 bases). Germline-derived CDR1 and CDR2 are SGHTA and FQGTGA. There are 13 residues in the CDR3. The CDR3 bases that were read are TGTGCCAGCAGCTTGACAGGCCAGACGAAA. Protein sequence: CASSLTGQTK. The entire CDR3 is CASSLTGQTKAFF.

As regards this clone: The CDR3 extends 3 residues past the end of the read, so its final part is completed from the germline J gene. The chain employs TRBV28 and TRBJ2-1; TRBD1 aligns across 7 bases. Germline CDR1 and CDR2: MDHEN and SYDVKM. With V trimmed by 6 bases and J by 5 bases, 7 bases remained unmatched. The length of the CDR3 is 14 residues. The CDR3 is CASRMLGTDNEQFF. The CDR3 bases that were read are TGTGCCAGCAGGATGCTAGGGACAGACAATGAG.